This T cell receptor (beta chain) was captured in a study of T-cell memory formation after mild COVID-19. Study-wide background: The TCR clusters were mostly specific to one donor. Study-level results: CD4+ contracting clones lay mainly in CM and EM, CD8+ ones in EMRA. Day 15 to 85 contractors were CD4/CD8 balanced; later expanders leaned CD4+.

Constant-segment-primed 5'RACE gave TCR alpha and TCR beta cDNA libraries with sample barcodes and UMIs. MiXCR, applied by TCRdb to the 5' RACE reads, yields one record per CDR3 protein. Altogether 250,000 to 300,000 distinct CDR3 sequences are present, around 15% being singletons, with the ten largest covering 22%. The CDR3 contains 14 residues. CDR1 DFQATT and CDR2 SNEGSKA come from the germline V gene (reference sequence). V lost 2 bases and J lost 5, with 15 bases in between. This clonotype has a handful of counts. Antigen specificity is unknown. The TCR sequence derives from a man aged 18 to 30 who had mild COVID-19 (a few samples of this study predate the infection). Cell type and time point are not known. The source material was PBMCs or a T cell subset sorted from them (not recorded which). J is TRBJ2-5 and V is TRBV20-1; D remains ambiguous. This chain's CDR3 is CSARPGTLSETQYF. The CDR3 nucleotides are TGCAGTGCTAGACCGGGCACCTTAAGCGAGACCCAGTACTTC.